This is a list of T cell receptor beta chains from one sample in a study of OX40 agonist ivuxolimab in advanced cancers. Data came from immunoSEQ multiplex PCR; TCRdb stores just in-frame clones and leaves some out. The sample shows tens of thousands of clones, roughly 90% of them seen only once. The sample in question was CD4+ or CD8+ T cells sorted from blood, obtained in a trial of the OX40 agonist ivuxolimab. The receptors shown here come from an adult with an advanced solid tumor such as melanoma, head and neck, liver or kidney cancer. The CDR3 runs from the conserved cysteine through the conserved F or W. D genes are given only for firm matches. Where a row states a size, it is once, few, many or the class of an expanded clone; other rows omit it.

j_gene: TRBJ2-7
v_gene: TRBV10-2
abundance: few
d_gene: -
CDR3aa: CASREGPASGYEQYF
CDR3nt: TGCGCCAGCAGGGAAGGACCCGCATCTGGCTACGAGCAGTACTTC

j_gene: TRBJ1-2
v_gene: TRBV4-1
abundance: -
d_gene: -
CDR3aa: CASSQDAPKLYGYTF
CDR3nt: TGCGCCAGCAGCCAAGATGCACCTAAGCTCTATGGCTACACCTTC

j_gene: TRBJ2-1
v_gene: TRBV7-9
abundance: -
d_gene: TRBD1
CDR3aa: CASSISTGSLVYNEQFF
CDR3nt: TGTGCCAGCAGCATCTCGACAGGGAGCCTAGTCTACAATGAGCAGTTCTTC

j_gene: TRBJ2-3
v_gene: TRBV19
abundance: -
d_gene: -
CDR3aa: CASSITGPSTDTQYF
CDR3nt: TGTGCCAGTAGTATAACAGGCCCTAGCACAGATACGCAGTATTTT

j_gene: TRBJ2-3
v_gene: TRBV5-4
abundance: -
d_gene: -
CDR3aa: CASSLEPTDTQYF
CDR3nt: TGTGCCAGCAGCTTGGAACCCACAGATACGCAGTATTTT

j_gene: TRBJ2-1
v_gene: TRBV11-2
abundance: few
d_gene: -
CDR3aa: CASSLRDEQFF
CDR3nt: TGTGCCAGCAGCTTACGTGATGAGCAGTTCTTC

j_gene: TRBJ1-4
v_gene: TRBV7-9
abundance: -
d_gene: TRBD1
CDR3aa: CASSVGTGSQSPRALFF
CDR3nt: TGTGCCAGCAGCGTCGGGACAGGGAGCCAAAGCCCTCGGGCACTGTTTTTT

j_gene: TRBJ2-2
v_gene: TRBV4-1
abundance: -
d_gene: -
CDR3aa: CASSQELGYTGELFF
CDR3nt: TGCGCCAGCAGCCAAGAGTTGGGATACACCGGGGAGCTGTTTTTT

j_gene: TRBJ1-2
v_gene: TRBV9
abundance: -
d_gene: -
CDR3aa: CASRTRGGYTF
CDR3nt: TGTGCCAGCAGGACCCGGGGCGGCTACACCTTC

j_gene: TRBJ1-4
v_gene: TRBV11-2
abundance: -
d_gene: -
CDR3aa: CASSLAPSLWWHLREKLFF
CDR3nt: TGTGCCAGCAGCTTAGCCCCGTCGTTATGGTGGCACTTAAGGGAAAAACTGTTTTTT

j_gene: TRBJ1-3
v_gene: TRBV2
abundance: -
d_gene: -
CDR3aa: CASIPLEGNTIYF
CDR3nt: TGTGCCAGCATCCCCCTTGAGGGAAACACCATATATTTT

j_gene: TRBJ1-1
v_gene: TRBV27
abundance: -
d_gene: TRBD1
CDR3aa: CASSLLTGTGGTEAFF
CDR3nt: TGTGCCAGCAGTTTACTTACCGGGACAGGGGGCACTGAAGCTTTCTTT

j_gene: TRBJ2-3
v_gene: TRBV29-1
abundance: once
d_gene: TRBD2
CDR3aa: CSVAGLLAASTDTQYF
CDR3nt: TGCAGCGTTGCGGGCCTACTAGCGGCTAGCACAGATACGCAGTATTTT

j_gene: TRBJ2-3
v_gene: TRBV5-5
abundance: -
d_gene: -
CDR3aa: CASSFLGALRTDTQYF
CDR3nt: TGTGCCAGCAGCTTCCTCGGGGCCCTTCGCACAGATACGCAGTATTTT

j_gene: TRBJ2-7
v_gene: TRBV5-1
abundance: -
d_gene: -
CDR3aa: CASKPVPEVRTYEQYF
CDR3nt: TGCGCCAGCAAGCCGGTGCCGGAGGTCCGCACCTACGAGCAGTACTTC

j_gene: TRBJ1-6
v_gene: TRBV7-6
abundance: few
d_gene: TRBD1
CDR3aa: CASSLADRGSPLHF
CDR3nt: TGTGCCAGCAGCTTAGCGGACAGGGGTTCACCCCTCCACTTT

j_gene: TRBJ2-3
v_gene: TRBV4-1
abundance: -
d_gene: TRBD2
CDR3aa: CASSLTSGGSTDTQYF
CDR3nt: TGCGCCAGCAGCCTAACTAGCGGGGGATCCACAGATACGCAGTATTTT

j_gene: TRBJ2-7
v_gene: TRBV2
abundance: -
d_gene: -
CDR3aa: CASSEGVASHEQYF
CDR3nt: TGTGCCAGCAGTGAAGGAGTAGCGTCCCACGAGCAGTACTTC

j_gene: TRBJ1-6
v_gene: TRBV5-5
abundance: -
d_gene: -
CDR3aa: CASSLRQFNSPLHF
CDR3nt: TGTGCCAGCAGCTTGCGCCAGTTTAATTCACCCCTCCACTTT

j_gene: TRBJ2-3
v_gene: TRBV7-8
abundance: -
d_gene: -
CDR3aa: CASRTQPSTDTQYF
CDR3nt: TGTGCCAGCAGAACCCAGCCGAGCACAGATACGCAGTATTTT

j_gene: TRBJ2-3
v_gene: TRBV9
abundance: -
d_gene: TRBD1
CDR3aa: CASRGQGTDTQYF
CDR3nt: TGTGCCAGCAGGGGACAGGGAACAGATACGCAGTATTTT

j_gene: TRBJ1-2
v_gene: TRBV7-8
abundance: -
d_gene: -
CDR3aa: CASSPGTANNYGYTF
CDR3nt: TGTGCCAGCAGCCCAGGGACTGCAAACAACTATGGCTACACCTTC

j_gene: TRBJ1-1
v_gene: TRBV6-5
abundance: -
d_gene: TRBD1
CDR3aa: CASRQGEISEAFF
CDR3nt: TGTGCCAGCCGACAGGGGGAAATCAGTGAAGCTTTCTTT

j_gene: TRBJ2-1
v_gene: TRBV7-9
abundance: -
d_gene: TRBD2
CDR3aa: CASSTPASGTIHEQFF
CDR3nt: TGTGCCAGCAGCACACCCGCCTCCGGGACTATACATGAGCAGTTCTTC

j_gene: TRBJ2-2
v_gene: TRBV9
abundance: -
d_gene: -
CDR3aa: CASTSSGTPTGELFF
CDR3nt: TGTGCCAGCACCTCATCCGGGACACCGACCGGGGAGCTGTTTTTT

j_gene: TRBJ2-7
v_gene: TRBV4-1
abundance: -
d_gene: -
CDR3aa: CASSQPPYEQYF
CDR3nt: TGCGCCAGCAGCCAACCTCCTTACGAGCAGTACTTC

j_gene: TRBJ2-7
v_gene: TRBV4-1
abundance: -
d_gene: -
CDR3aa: CASSQSQTGYEQYF
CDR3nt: TGCGCCAGCAGCCAATCACAGACAGGCTACGAGCAGTACTTC

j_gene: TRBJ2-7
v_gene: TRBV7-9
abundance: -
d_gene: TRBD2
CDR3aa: CASSSRAGSYEQYF
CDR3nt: TGTGCCAGCAGCTCCCGAGCGGGATCCTACGAGCAGTACTTC

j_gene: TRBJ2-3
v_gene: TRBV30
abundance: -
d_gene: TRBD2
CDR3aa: CAWSVAGGADTQYF
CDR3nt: TGTGCCTGGAGTGTAGCGGGAGGGGCAGATACGCAGTATTTT

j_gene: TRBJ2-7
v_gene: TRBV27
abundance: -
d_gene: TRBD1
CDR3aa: CASSLGNRGYEQYF
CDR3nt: TGTGCCAGCAGTTTGGGGAACAGGGGGTACGAGCAGTACTTC

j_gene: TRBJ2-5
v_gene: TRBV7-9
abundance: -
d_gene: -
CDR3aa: CASSILSGLGEETQYF
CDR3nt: TGTGCCAGCAGCATACTAAGCGGGTTGGGGGAAGAGACCCAGTACTTC

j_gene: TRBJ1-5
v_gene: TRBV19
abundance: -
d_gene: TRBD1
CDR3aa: CASSTGEVLGPQHF
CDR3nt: TGTGCCAGTAGCACAGGGGAGGTGCTAGGGCCCCAGCATTTT

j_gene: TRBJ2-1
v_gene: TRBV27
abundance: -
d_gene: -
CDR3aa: CASTSRGGYNEQFF
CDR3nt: TGTGCCAGCACCTCGAGAGGGGGTTACAATGAGCAGTTCTTC

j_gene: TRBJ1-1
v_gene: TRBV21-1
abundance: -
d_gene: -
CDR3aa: CASSKQNTEAFF
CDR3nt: TGTGCCAGCAGCAAACAAAACACTGAAGCTTTCTTT

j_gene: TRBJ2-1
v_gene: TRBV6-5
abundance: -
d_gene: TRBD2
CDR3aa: CASSYSLADYNEQFF
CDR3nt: TGTGCCAGCAGTTACAGCCTAGCGGATTACAATGAGCAGTTCTTC

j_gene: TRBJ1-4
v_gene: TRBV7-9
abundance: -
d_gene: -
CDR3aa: CASRDRDAGEKLFF
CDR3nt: TGTGCCAGCAGGGATAGGGATGCCGGCGAAAAACTGTTTTTT

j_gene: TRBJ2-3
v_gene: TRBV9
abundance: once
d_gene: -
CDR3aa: CASSVPAPGPITDTQYF
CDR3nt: TGTGCCAGCAGCGTACCAGCGCCGGGACCTATCACAGATACGCAGTATTTT

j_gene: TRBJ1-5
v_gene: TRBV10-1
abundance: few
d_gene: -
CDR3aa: CASSESGQPQHF
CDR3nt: TGCGCCAGCAGTGAGTCCGGTCAGCCCCAGCATTTT

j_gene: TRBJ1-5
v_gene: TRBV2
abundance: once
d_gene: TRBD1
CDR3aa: CASSQGRQGANQPQHF
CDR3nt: TGTGCCAGCAGTCAGGGGAGACAGGGGGCGAATCAGCCCCAGCATTTT

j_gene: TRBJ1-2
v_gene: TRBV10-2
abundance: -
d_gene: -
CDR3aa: CASGQGIFTYGYTF
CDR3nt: TGCGCCAGCGGTCAGGGGATCTTTACCTATGGCTACACCTTC